Following are 27 T cell receptor beta chains from one sample sequenced in a study of early T cells in non-severe SARS-CoV-2 infection. TCRdb used MiXCR to reprocess the 5' RACE reads, holding one entry per CDR3 protein. The data contain some 100,000 distinct CDR3 sequences, roughly 15% of them singletons. The sequenced material came from whole blood. All receptors come from an adult who was a healthcare worker with PCR-confirmed SARS-CoV-2 infection or an uninfected control (not recorded which).

This clonotype has just a few counts. The J gene is TRBJ2-2, the V gene TRBV2; D uncertain. Germline lookup yields CDR1 SNHLY and CDR2 FYNNEI. The CDR3 spans 13 residues. With 5 bases removed from V and 1 base from J, the gap between germline ends came to 5 bases. The CDR3 DNA sequence: TGTGCCAGCAGTTCAGGGAACACCGGGGAGCTGTTTTTT. As protein: CASSSGNTGELFF.

This clonotype occurred many times. V is TRBV14 and J is TRBJ1-2; 7 bases fit TRBD1. Per germline, CDR1 SGHDN and CDR2 FVKESK. The V segment lost 1 base and the J segment 5 bases; nucleotides outside the gene matches: 7. This CDR3 has 15 amino acids. CDR3 sequence (DNA): TGTGCCAGCAGCCAAGTTGGGACAGAGCGATATGGCTACACCTTC. Encoded protein: CASSQVGTERYGYTF.

The sample holds many counts of this clonotype. The chain joins TRBV6-2 or TRBV6-3 to TRBJ2-1, with D hard to call. V lost 4 bases and J lost 9, with 19 bases in between. From germline, CDR1 is MNHEY and CDR2 SVGEGT. The CDR3 extends over 15 amino acids. CDR3 sequence (DNA): TGTGCCAGCAGTTTTATGGCGCTCCGTTCCGCTGAGCAGTTCTTC. Translating it yields CASSFMALRSAEQFF.

The gene calls are TRBV5-1 and TRBJ2-5, with unresolved D. This CDR3 spans 16 amino acids. The germline gives CDR1 SGHRS, CDR2 YFSETQ. With 0 bases removed from V and 3 bases from J, the gap between germline ends came to 15 bases. The CDR3 loop reads CASSLGRQSAEETQYF. For the CDR3, the DNA is TGCGCCAGCAGCTTGGGACGGCAGTCGGCCGAAGAGACCCAGTACTTC.

This chain joins TRBV4-1 and TRBJ1-1; TRBD1 matches 8 bases. The CDR3 contains 17 residues. J lost 2 bases, V lost 1 base, and 9 bases had no gene match. Germline V gives CDR1 MGHRA, CDR2 YSYEKL. For the CDR3, the DNA is TGCGCCAGCAGCCAAGGCAGGGGGCAGAAAGGAAACACTGAAGCTTTCTTT. Protein: CASSQGRGQKGNTEAFF.

This clonotype appeared a few times. The chain combines TRBV9 with TRBJ1-4; no clear D gene. CDR3 size: 14 residues. Looked up from germline, CDR1 is SGDLS and CDR2 is YYNGEE. The V and J ends lost 4 bases and 5 bases respectively, with 12 bases between them. The CDR3 loop is CASSSRLENEKLFF. CDR3 DNA: TGTGCCAGCAGCTCTCGTCTCGAGAATGAAAAACTGTTTTTT.

The rearrangement links TRBV7-2 to TRBJ2-2; no reliable D call. This CDR3 is 15 amino acids long. Trimming took 1 base from V and 8 from J, leaving 14 bases between them. Germline CDR1 SGHTA, CDR2 FQGNSA. The CDR3, as DNA: TGTGCCAGCAGCTTAGGTGCCCCGCCGAGTGGGGAGCTGTTTTTT. Translated, it gives CASSLGAPPSGELFF.

There are a few counts of this clonotype. The chain couples TRBV27 to TRBJ2-2; TRBD2 matches 9 bases. CDR1 is MNHEY and CDR2 is SMNVEV in the germline V gene (reference sequence). After removal of 0 bases from V and 4 bases from J, the junction contained 12 bases not matched to a gene. The CDR3 has 19 residues. CDR3 sequence (DNA): TGTGCCAGCAGTTTATCCTTAGCGGGGGTGTCCCGAAGCACCGGGGAGCTGTTTTTT. The encoded protein is CASSLSLAGVSRSTGELFF.

The chain carries TRBV7-8 and TRBJ2-1; TRBD1 matches at 8 bases. V lost 5 bases to trimming and J lost 0 bases; unmatched junction nucleotides: 6. Per the germline V gene, CDR1 is SGHVS and CDR2 is FQNEAQ. CDR3 length: 16 amino acids. In nucleotides, the CDR3 is TGTGCCAGCAGCACAGGGGGTTACCTCTCCTACAATGAGCAGTTCTTC. Encoded protein: CASSTGGYLSYNEQFF.

The V and J genes are TRBV20-1 and TRBJ2-3, with D unclear. With 1 base removed from V and 3 bases from J, the gap between germline ends came to 5 bases. Germline CDR1 is DFQATT and CDR2 is SNEGSKA (reference sequence). This CDR3 comprises 12 residues. CDR3 sequence reads: CSARARTDTQYF. The CDR3 region has the DNA TGCAGTGCTAGAGCCCGGACAGATACGCAGTATTTT.

This chain uses TRBV15 with TRBJ1-3, with 8 bases fitting TRBD1. V dropped 9 bases and J dropped 2; count of bases not matched to a gene: 0. Germline V gene sequence: CDR1 LNHNV, CDR2 YYDKDF (reference sequence). This CDR3 contains 12 residues. The CDR3 DNA is TGTGCCACGGGACAGGCTGGAAACACCATATATTTT. This encodes CATGQAGNTIYF.

This clonotype was seen a handful of times. J is TRBJ1-6 and V is TRBV10-1; 8 bases map to TRBD1. CDR3 size: 15 residues. V gave up 4 bases and J gave up 10 bases; unmatched junction bases: 9. The germline CDR1 and CDR2 sequences are WNHNN and SYGVQD (reference sequence). The CDR3 bases are TGCGCCAGCAGTGCGGACAGGGACCAGGGGTCACCCCTCCACTTT. Translation: CASSADRDQGSPLHF.

The DNA of the CDR3 is TGTGCCTGGACCCCGGGGCCCGAAAACTATGGCTACACCTTC. Amino acids: CAWTPGPENYGYTF. V gene TRBV30 combines with J gene TRBJ1-2; D is perhaps TRBD1 (5 bases). Germline-derived CDR1 and CDR2 are GTSNPN and SVGIG (reference sequence). This CDR3 spans 14 amino acids. Trimming removed 4 bases from V and 2 bases from J, with 14 bases in between.

This clonotype was seen a handful of times. V is TRBV7-2 and J is TRBJ2-2; weak D call: TRBD2 (6 bases). The CDR3 consists of 19 residues. The germline V and J ends were trimmed by 4 bases and 1 base, with 22 bases remaining between them. Germline CDR1 reads SGHTA; CDR2 reads FQGNSA. The CDR3 spells CASSSPSLGRRVNTGELFF. CDR3 in DNA: TGTGCCAGCAGCTCACCCTCGTTAGGGCGGAGGGTGAACACCGGGGAGCTGTTTTTT.

CDR3 sequence reads: CASSSFPWTQYF. In nucleotides, the CDR3 is TGTGCCAGCAGCTCATTTCCCTGGACCCAGTACTTC. The chain couples TRBV11-2 to TRBJ2-5; D call uncertain. In germline, CDR1 is SGHAT, CDR2 FQNNGV. Trimming left V 4 bases short and J 7 bases short, with 10 bases between. The length of the CDR3 is 12 residues.

This clonotype was observed many times. This sequence joins TRBV19 and TRBJ1-2, with D hard to call. Germline lookup yields CDR1 LNHDA and CDR2 SQIVND (reference sequence). The CDR3 loop spans 11 amino acids. Between the trimmed V and J ends, which lost 9 bases and 3 bases, there was a span of 8 bases. This chain's CDR3 is CASTQDYGYTF. CDR3 in DNA: TGTGCCAGCACGCAGGACTATGGCTACACCTTC.

J is TRBJ2-1 and V is TRBV7-2, with D tentatively TRBD1 (6 bases). V lost 6 bases and J lost 7, with 19 bases in between. The CDR3 runs to 15 residues. Germline assignment: CDR1 SGHTA and CDR2 FQGNSA. CDR3 in amino acids: CASSSRTAQGNEQFF. The CDR3 nucleotides are TGTGCCAGCAGTAGTCGGACTGCCCAGGGGAATGAGCAGTTCTTC.

This clonotype was seen at least ten times. The V and J genes are TRBV24-1 and TRBJ1-2, with 7 positions matching TRBD1. Germline trimming cut 4 bases from V and 0 bases from J; bases unmatched to any gene: 7. This CDR3 region has 16 residues. Germline V gene lookup returns CDR1 KGHDR and CDR2 SFDVKD. The DNA of the CDR3 is TGTGCCACCAGTGACGCAGCTGGGACAGCTAACTATGGCTACACCTTC. Translated, it gives CATSDAAGTANYGYTF.

V and J are TRBV12-1 and TRBJ1-5. TRBV12-1 is classified as a pseudogene. This CDR3 spans 20 amino acids. Here the CDR3 DNA reads TGTGCCAGCAGCTTTGCGCTAACACTCCCTATCAAACTGGGGAATCAGCCCCAGCATTTT. Amino acids: CASSFALTLPIKLGNQPQHF.

This clonotype was recorded at least ten times. This chain uses TRBV5-1 with TRBJ2-5; D is uncertain. This CDR3 has 11 residues. From germline, CDR1 is SGHRS and CDR2 YFSETQ. V was shortened by 5 bases and J by 2 bases, with 4 bases between the two germline ends. This CDR3 reads CASSIQETQYF. The DNA for the CDR3 is TGCGCCAGCAGTATTCAAGAGACCCAGTACTTC.

J is TRBJ2-2 and V is TRBV4-1; 8 bases line up with TRBD2. J was trimmed by 5 bases and V by 5 bases; bases with no gene match: 7. Germline CDR1 reads MGHRA; CDR2 reads YSYEKL. The CDR3 consists of 15 residues. CDR3 nucleotide sequence: TGCGCCAGCAGCACGATAGCGGGGAGAACCGGGGAGCTGTTTTTT. The encoded protein is CASSTIAGRTGELFF.

CDR3 sequence reads: CASSQDSAENTEAFF. The CDR3 DNA is TGTGCCAGCAGCCAAGATTCGGCCGAGAACACTGAAGCTTTCTTT. This rearrangement joins TRBV3-1 to TRBJ1-1, with unresolved D. Trimming took off 0 bases at V and 1 base at J, with 9 bases between the two ends. The CDR3 runs to 15 residues. Looked up from germline, CDR1 is LGHDT and CDR2 is YNNKEL (reference sequence).

This sequence joins TRBV20-1 and TRBJ1-2, with 9 bases aligning to TRBD1. The V gene end was trimmed by 4 bases and the J gene end by 0 bases; junction bases not matched to a gene: 6. The CDR3 contains 15 residues. In germline, CDR1 is DFQATT, CDR2 SNEGSKA (reference sequence). The CDR3 nucleotides are TGCAGTGCTAATGCCGGACAGGGGACTAACTATGGCTACACCTTC. Residues: CSANAGQGTNYGYTF.

A word on this clonotype: The DNA is left out, because the CDR3 cannot be placed on it with certainty; the CDR3 is given as TCRdb lists it. This sequence joins TRBV6-6 and TRBJ2-3; the table's D call TRBD1 went unverified against the DNA. Germline CDR1 and CDR2: MNHNY and SVGAGI (reference sequence). The CDR3 region is 15 residues in length, termini included. CDR3 sequence: CATFGAGRGQDTQYF.

Details on this clonotype: A clone one base away is much larger, so this may be a read error. The chain joins TRBV13 to TRBJ2-2; D is uncertain. Germline V lookup: CDR1 PRHDT, CDR2 FYEKMQ (reference sequence). V was clipped by 3 bases and J by 5 bases, with 4 bases between them. CDR3 length equals 12 residues. In nucleotides, the CDR3 is TGTGCCAGCAGCTTTACGACCGGGGAGCTGTTTTTT. It specifies CASSFTTGELFF.

The J gene is TRBJ2-3, the V gene TRBV11-1, with D possibly matching TRBD1 (5 bases). The CDR3 sequence is 13 residues long. V was clipped by 2 bases and J by 9 bases, with 12 bases between them. The germline CDR1 and CDR2 sequences are SGHAT and FQDESV (reference sequence). CDR3 amino acids: CASSLNRRDTQYF. Here the CDR3 DNA reads TGTGCCAGCAGCTTAAACAGGCGTGACACGCAGTATTTT. Full variable domain (remainder filled in from reference TRBV11-1 and TRBJ2-3): EAEVAQSPRYKITEKSQAVAFWCDPISGHATLYWYRQILGQGPELLVQFQDESVVDDSQLPKDRFSAERLKGVDSTLKIQPAELGDSAMYLCASSLNRRDTQYFGPGTRLTVL.

There are a few counts of this clonotype. This chain uses TRBV5-1 with TRBJ1-1, with TRBD1 identical over 7 bases. Trimming cost V 4 bases and J 7 bases; bases outside gene matches: 22. Germline V gene data show CDR1 as SGHRS and CDR2 as YFSETQ. The length of the CDR3 is 18 residues. The CDR3 coding sequence is TGCGCCAGCAGCCAGGCTTTTGAGGGACAGCGGACTTATGGTGAAGCTTTCTTT. Translation: CASSQAFEGQRTYGEAFF.